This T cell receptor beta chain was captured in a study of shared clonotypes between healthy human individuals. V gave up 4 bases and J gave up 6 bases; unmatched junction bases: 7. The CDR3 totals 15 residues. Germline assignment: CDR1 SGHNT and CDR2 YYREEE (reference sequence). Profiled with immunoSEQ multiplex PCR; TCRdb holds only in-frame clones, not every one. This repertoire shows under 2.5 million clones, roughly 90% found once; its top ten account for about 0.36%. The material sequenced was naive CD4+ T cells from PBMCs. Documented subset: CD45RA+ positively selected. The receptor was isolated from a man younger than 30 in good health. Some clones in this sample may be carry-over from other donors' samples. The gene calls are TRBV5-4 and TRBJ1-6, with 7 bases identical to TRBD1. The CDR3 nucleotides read TGTGCCAGCAGCCCGAAGACAGGGAGTAATTCACCCCTCCACTTT. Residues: CASSPKTGSNSPLHF.